This entry lists 3 T cell receptor beta chains sequenced from one sample in a study of radiation and T cells in renal cell carcinoma. Time point in this sample: blood 4 weeks post-SBRT, at nephrectomy. Treatment indicated: 15 Gy SBRT to primary tumor, nephrectomy 4 weeks later. TCRdb's table, derived via immunoSEQ multiplex PCR, lists solely in-frame clones and lacks some. This table has 150,000 to 200,000 clones, about 87% appearing once. The specimen was blood, collected from a patient whose treatment included radiotherapy and nephrectomy. These receptor sequences come from a woman between 45 and 65 years old with renal cell carcinoma.

This chain uses TRBV5-1 with TRBJ2-3; 8 bases are shared with TRBD2. V lost 0 bases and J lost 0; bases outside the gene matches: 6. This CDR3 is 17 amino acids long. In germline, CDR1 is SGHRS, CDR2 YFSETQ. CDR3 loop: CASSLAGGTRSTDTQYF. The CDR3 region has the DNA TGCGCCAGCAGCTTGGCCGGAGGGACTAGGAGCACAGATACGCAGTATTTT. Variable domain in full (rest from reference TRBV5-1 and TRBJ2-3): KAGVTQTPRYLIKTRGQQVTLSCSPISGHRSVSWYQQTPGQGLQFLFEYFSETQRNKGNFPGRFSGRQFSNSRSEMNVSTLELGDSALYLCASSLAGGTRSTDTQYFGPGTRLTVL.

CDR3 sequence (DNA): TGTGCCAGCTCACCGGGTACGGGGCCTGGGGTTGAGCAGTTCTTC. This codes for CASSPGTGPGVEQFF. The chain couples TRBV18 to TRBJ2-1; either TRBD1 or TRBD2 may fit D (5 bases each). V was shortened by 3 bases and J by 9 bases, with 18 bases between the two germline ends. CDR1 is KGHSH and CDR2 is LQKENI in the germline V gene. This CDR3 comprises 15 residues.

The rearrangement links TRBV6-1 to TRBJ1-1; D ambiguous. V lost 8 bases and J 5 bases, leaving 18 bases between the germline ends. CDR3 length: 14 amino acids. Per the germline V gene, CDR1 is MNHNS and CDR2 is SASEGT. DNA of the CDR3: TGTGCCAGCCATTTAGACAACGTCGGGACTGAAGCTTTCTTT. It encodes CASHLDNVGTEAFF.